A single sample is the source of the 13 T cell receptor beta chains below, sequenced in a study of CD8+ T cells in alopecia areata. In each case, RNA was isolated and then reverse transcribed into cDNA as the sequencing template. Sequencing was performed with immunoSEQ multiplex PCR; in TCRdb, only in-frame clones are kept and a portion is missing. The sample lists over 200,000 clones, around three fifths seen once, with just over 0.45% in the top ten. Sequencing was performed on CD4+ T cells sorted from blood, taken at week 0. The receptors come from a human donor with alopecia areata.

To note about this clone: This sample includes further DNA sequences coding for the same CDR3. The chain uses TRBV2 and TRBJ1-2, with 7 bases that match TRBD1. J lost 4 bases, V lost 6 bases, and 2 bases had no gene match. CDR1 is SNHLY, CDR2 FYNNEI, per germline. The CDR3 extends over 12 amino acids. The CDR3 DNA sequence: TGTGCCAGCAGCCCAGGGGGCTATGGCTACACCTTC. The encoded protein is CASSPGGYGYTF.

This sequence joins TRBV2 and TRBJ1-2; D gene uncertain. Germline lookup yields CDR1 SNHLY and CDR2 FYNNEI. The ends were cut back, 5 bases at V and 2 bases at J, with 0 bases in the middle. This CDR3 region has 10 residues. The CDR3, as DNA: TGTGCCAGCAGTAACTATGGCTACACCTTC. This translates into CASSNYGYTF.

The rearrangement links TRBV29-1 to TRBJ2-1, with TRBD2 matching 12 bases. Germline loops: CDR1 SQVTM, CDR2 ANQGSEA. The CDR3 is 13 residues long. V shed 4 bases and J 6 bases; nucleotides not matched to a gene: 1. CDR3 region: CSVAGLAGNEQFF. The CDR3 nucleotides are TGCAGCGTTGCGGGACTAGCGGGCAATGAGCAGTTCTTC.

The chain links TRBV9 to TRBJ2-3; perhaps TRBD2 as D (6 bases). The CDR3 contains 16 residues. CDR1 is SGDLS and CDR2 is YYNGEE in the germline V gene. V was cut by 0 bases and J by 5 bases, with 16 bases left in between. In DNA, the CDR3 is TGTGCCAGCAGCGTAGGAGTGGCGGGATGGGTAGATACGCAGTATTTT. Protein product: CASSVGVAGWVDTQYF. The variable domain in full, with the rest retrieved from reference TRBV9 and TRBJ2-3, is DSGVTQTPKHLITATGQRVTLRCSPRSGDLSVYWYQQSLDQGLQFLIQYYNGEERAKGNILERFSAQQFPDLHSELNLSSLELGDSALYFCASSVGVAGWVDTQYFGPGTRLTVL.

The rearrangement joins TRBV11-2 to TRBJ2-5, with D tentatively TRBD1 (5 bases). The CDR3 runs 17 residues. The V gene's germline CDR1 is SGHAT and CDR2 FQNNGV. V lost 3 bases to trimming and J lost 2 bases, with 19 bases between them. The CDR3 DNA is TGTGCCAGCAGCTTGCGTCCGCGGACAATACTTCAAGAGACCCAGTACTTC. Protein sequence: CASSLRPRTILQETQYF.

This clone was found once. The chain employs TRBV5-1 and TRBJ1-5; D is possibly TRBD1 (6 bases). CDR3 length: 15 amino acids. With 0 bases removed from V and 6 bases from J, the gap between germline ends came to 13 bases. From germline, CDR1 is SGHRS and CDR2 YFSETQ. Here the CDR3 reads CASSLGGGAGQPQHF. In nucleotides, the CDR3 is TGCGCCAGCAGCTTGGGTGGGGGCGCGGGTCAGCCCCAGCATTTT.

This clone was observed a handful of times. This sequence joins TRBV29-1 and TRBJ2-1; 7 positions agree with TRBD2. The CDR3 length is 13 residues. Germline V CDR1 and CDR2: SQVTM, ANQGSEA. The trim removed 6 bases at V and 6 bases at J, leaving 8 bases unmatched. CDR3 protein: CSVSGILSNEQFF. The CDR3, as DNA: TGCAGCGTAAGCGGGATCCTTAGCAATGAGCAGTTCTTC.

J is TRBJ2-1 and V is TRBV13; D is unresolved. In germline, CDR1 is PRHDT, CDR2 FYEKMQ (reference sequence). V dropped 5 bases and J dropped 5 bases, with 7 bases sitting between them. This CDR3 comprises 12 residues. In DNA form, the CDR3 reads TGTGCCAGCAGCACCTTACACAATGAGCAGTTCTTC. It encodes CASSTLHNEQFF.

The chain joins TRBV6-1 to TRBJ1-3; D is uncertain. There are 11 residues in the CDR3. Germline assignment: CDR1 MNHNS and CDR2 SASEGT. The germline V and J ends were trimmed by 7 bases and 3 bases, with 4 bases remaining between them. The CDR3 DNA reads as TGTGCCAGCAACATTGGAAACACCATATATTTT. It is translated as CASNIGNTIYF.

This clone came up a few times. The chain uses TRBV6-1 and TRBJ2-2; a possible D gene is TRBD1 (6 bases). CDR1 and CDR2 from the germline V gene are MNHNS and SASEGT. The ends were cut back, 8 bases at V and 0 bases at J, with 13 bases in the middle. CDR3 size: 15 residues. The CDR3 region is CASDPWTANTGELFF. CDR3 in DNA: TGTGCCAGCGACCCCTGGACAGCGAACACCGGGGAGCTGTTTTTT.

The CDR3 reads CASRLGAFTDTQYF. For the CDR3, the DNA is TGTGCCAGCAGGCTCGGGGCGTTCACAGATACGCAGTATTTT. This sequence joins TRBV11-2 and TRBJ2-3; D possibly matches TRBD1 or TRBD2 (5 bases each). In germline, CDR1 is SGHAT, CDR2 FQNNGV. Trimming removed 6 bases at V and 2 bases at J, with 12 bases between. CDR3 size: 14 residues.

The chain has TRBV5-1 and TRBJ2-7; D gene uncertain. The CDR3 sequence is 17 residues long. Per the germline V gene, CDR1 is SGHRS and CDR2 is YFSETQ. V lost 4 bases, J lost 3 bases, and 23 bases lay in between. The CDR3 nucleotides are TGCGCCAGCAGCCCAGGCCGGGCAGGTTTAGACCGCTACGAGCAGTACTTC. This sequence encodes CASSPGRAGLDRYEQYF.

This chain joins TRBV9 and TRBJ1-5, with 8 bases identical to TRBD1. The CDR3 extends over 15 amino acids. The V segment lost 4 bases and the J segment 4 bases; nucleotides outside the gene matches: 7. Per the germline V gene, CDR1 is SGDLS and CDR2 is YYNGEE. This CDR3 is CASSPGDRRNQPQHF. Written as DNA, the CDR3 is TGTGCCAGCAGCCCTGGGGACAGGAGGAATCAGCCCCAGCATTTT.